Listed below are T cell receptor beta chains from one sample, sequenced in a study of blood T cell repertoires in COVID-19. Libraries were prepared by immunoSEQ multiplex PCR; TCRdb keeps only in-frame clonotypes and omits some of them. This table has approximately 190,000 clones, around 83% appearing once. The sample consisted of peripheral blood. The receptors derive from a woman aged 35 to 49 with acute or convalescent COVID-19. Each CDR3 is given with its conserved first and last residue. A D gene is named only where the DNA matches it firmly. Some rows have no size entry. The others give once, few or many, or a class for an expanded clone.

>15|TRBJ2-2|few|TRBV24-1|TRBD2
TGTGCCACCAGTGATTTAGCGGGGGACACCGGGGAGCTGTTTTTT
CATSDLAGDTGELFF
>15|TRBJ2-7|.|TRBV5-1|TRBD2
TGCGCCAGCAGCTTCGGGACTAGCGGGACCTACGAGCAGTACTTC
CASSFGTSGTYEQYF
>14|TRBJ2-7|.|TRBV4-1|TRBD2
TGCGCCAGCAGCTTCACTAGCGAGAAATACGAGCAGTACTTC
CASSFTSEKYEQYF
>15|TRBJ1-1|.|TRBV18|.
TGTGCCAGCTCACCACTCAGGGCGGTTGACACTGAAGCTTTCTTT
CASSPLRAVDTEAFF
>14|TRBJ2-7|.|TRBV6-2/TRBV6-3|.
TGTGCCAGCAGTTTTTGGGGAGGAGCCGACGAGCAGTACTTC
CASSFWGGADEQYF
>16|TRBJ1-2|.|TRBV5-4|.
TGTGCCAGCAGCTTACCCTATTTGACAGACTTCTATGGCTACACCTTC
CASSLPYLTDFYGYTF
>19|TRBJ1-3|once|TRBV9|TRBD1
TGTGCCAGCAGCGGGACCCGGGACAGGGGGACGAGCGCTGGAAACACCATATATTTT
CASSGTRDRGTSAGNTIYF
>13|TRBJ2-7|.|TRBV27|.
TGTGCCAGCAGGGGCGGGAATTCCTACGAGCAGTACTTC
CASRGGNSYEQYF
>14|TRBJ2-3|.|TRBV30|TRBD2
TGTGCCTCCTCGGGGCGGGGGAACACAGATACGCAGTATTTT
CASSGRGNTDTQYF
>17|TRBJ1-2|.|TRBV10-2|.
TGCGCCAGCAGTGAGCCTTTTGGCGGGGGCTCCGTCTATGGCTACACCTTC
CASSEPFGGGSVYGYTF
>13|TRBJ1-2|.|TRBV5-1|.
TGCGCCAGCAGCTCCGGGGGGAACTATGGCTACACCTTC
CASSSGGNYGYTF
>13|TRBJ1-2|.|TRBV19|.
TGTGCCAGTAGTATAGGACCGCGGTATGGCTACACCTTC
CASSIGPRYGYTF
>12|TRBJ2-7|.|TRBV11-2|.
TGTGCCAGCAAAGGGAGGTCCTACGAGCAGTACTTC
CASKGRSYEQYF
>12|TRBJ2-3|once|TRBV9|.
TGTGCCAGCAGCGGGGCGGGACTCCTAAAGTATTTT
CASSGAGLLKYF
>13|TRBJ2-7|.|TRBV5-1|.
TGCGCCAGCAGCTTACCTACAGGCTACGAGCAGTACTTC
CASSLPTGYEQYF
>15|TRBJ1-5|.|TRBV3-1/TRBV3-2|.
TGTGCCAGCAGCCAAGGCAGGGGCCAACGATTGCCCCAGCATTTT
CASSQGRGQRLPQHF
>11|TRBJ2-7|.|TRBV25-1|.
TGTGCCAACAGTGGGTTCGGTGAGCAGTACTTC
CANSGFGEQYF
>13|TRBJ1-6|.|TRBV18|.
TGTGCCAGCTCACCGGAGGCTAATTCACCCCTCCACTTT
CASSPEANSPLHF
>15|TRBJ2-1|.|TRBV11-3|.
TGTGCCAGCAGCTTAGCCCTCGGTGGTAACGGTGAGCAGTTCTTC
CASSLALGGNGEQFF
>14|TRBJ2-7|.|TRBV7-9|TRBD1
TGTGCCAGCAGCTGGGGACGAAGCGGGACAGGGGCGTACTTC
CASSWGRSGTGAYF
>13|TRBJ1-2|.|TRBV29-1|.
TGCAGCGTTGAAGGGCGGATTAACTATGGCTACACCTTC
CSVEGRINYGYTF
>17|TRBJ1-4|once|TRBV7-9|.
TGTGCCAGCAGCCCTCTCCTTTACAGGGCCTGGGATGAAAAACTGTTTTTT
CASSPLLYRAWDEKLFF
>12|TRBJ2-7|.|TRBV29-1|.
TGCAGCATCGGAACAGGGCCCTACGAGCAGTACTTC
CSIGTGPYEQYF
>13|TRBJ1-3|.|TRBV18|.
TGTGCCAGCTTTGGAACAGCTGGAAACACCATATATTTT
CASFGTAGNTIYF
>11|TRBJ1-1|.|TRBV29-1|.
TGCAGCGGTGGGGAGGGAACTGAAGCTTTCTTT
CSGGEGTEAFF
>14|TRBJ2-3|few|TRBV23-1|.
TGCGCCAGCCGCAACTCTCCCTGCACAGATACGCAGTATTTT
CASRNSPCTDTQYF
>16|TRBJ2-5|.|TRBV14|.
TGTGCCAGCAGCCAAGATAGGGGCGGTGACCAAGAGACCCAGTACTTC
CASSQDRGGDQETQYF
>15|TRBJ1-1|.|TRBV7-2|.
TGTGCCAGCAAGCCTAGACAGCTCCGAAACACTGAAGCTTTCTTT
CASKPRQLRNTEAFF
>12|TRBJ1-1|.|TRBV6-5|.
TGTGCCACCAAGCCAGGGAACACTGAAGCTTTCTTT
CATKPGNTEAFF
>13|TRBJ2-5|.|TRBV10-1|.
TGCGCCAGCAGCAACCAGGGAAGGGAGACCCAGTACTTC
CASSNQGRETQYF
>18|TRBJ2-7|.|TRBV4-1|TRBD2
TGCGCCAGCAGTCAGATACCCCAAGGGACTAGCGTTACCTACGAGCAGTACTTC
CASSQIPQGTSVTYEQYF
>13|TRBJ1-5|medium-sized|TRBV28|TRBD1
TGTGCCAGCAGGGACAGGGAAGGTCAGCCCCAGCATTTT
CASRDREGQPQHF
>14|TRBJ1-1|.|TRBV9|.
TGTGCCAGCAGCCCTCACCCAGGGGCGGCTGAAGCTTTCTTT
CASSPHPGAAEAFF
>15|TRBJ2-2|.|TRBV28|.
TGTGCCAGCAGTTTAGCAGCGGAGAACACCGGGGAGCTGTTTTTT
CASSLAAENTGELFF
>17|TRBJ2-3|.|TRBV2|TRBD2
TGTGCCCCCGGAGGAGGACTAGCGGGAGGTAAAACAGATACGCAGTATTTT
CAPGGGLAGGKTDTQYF
>16|TRBJ2-2|.|TRBV5-6|TRBD2
TGTGCCAGCAGCTTCTCCCCCAGCGGGGGGCCCGGGGAGCTGTTTTTT
CASSFSPSGGPGELFF
>16|TRBJ1-2|.|TRBV14|.
TGTGCCAGCAGCCAAGCCCCGGGACTCCCACAAGGAGGCTACACCTTC
CASSQAPGLPQGGYTF
>13|TRBJ1-2|.|TRBV3-1/TRBV3-2|.
TGTGCCAGCAGCCAAGCGAGGAGCTATGGCTACACCTTC
CASSQARSYGYTF
>16|TRBJ1-2|.|TRBV6-1|.
TGTGCCAGCAGTGCCCAAGTTACAGGGACTAACTATGGCTACACCTTC
CASSAQVTGTNYGYTF
>14|TRBJ1-2|.|TRBV5-1|.
TGCGCCAGCAGCTCGACGGACACCAGGCATGGCTACACCTTC
CASSSTDTRHGYTF
>14|TRBJ2-7|.|TRBV6-5|.
TGTGCCAGCAGGAGACTGGCACCCTCCTATGAGCAGTACTTC
CASRRLAPSYEQYF
>16|TRBJ1-5|.|TRBV4-1|TRBD1
TGCGCCAGCAGCTATGGACAGGGGGCAAGGAATCAGCCCCAGCATTTT
CASSYGQGARNQPQHF
>16|TRBJ1-3|.|TRBV5-1|.
TGCGCCAGCAGCTTGGTAGCGGGGGACTCTGGAAACACCATATATTTT
CASSLVAGDSGNTIYF
>16|TRBJ2-3|once|TRBV19|.
TGTGCCAGTAGTATAGGGGCTCCGTTCGGCACAGATACGCAGTATTTT
CASSIGAPFGTDTQYF
>16|TRBJ1-1|.|TRBV19|.
TGTGCCAGTAGAAGCGAGGAAACAGGGTTGTACGCTGAAGCTTTCTTT
CASRSEETGLYAEAFF
>15|TRBJ1-3|.|TRBV4-2|.
TGTGCCAGCAGCCAATCGGAGAGCTCTGGAAACACCATATATTTT
CASSQSESSGNTIYF
>12|TRBJ1-1|.|TRBV7-2|.
TGTGCCAGCAGCTTGAGTCAGGGGGAAGCTTTCTTT
CASSLSQGEAFF